The present TCR beta chain was sequenced within a study of CXCR3-negative and CXCR3-positive naive CD8 T cells. Study observations and caveats: Naive cells positive for CXCR3 carried more hydrophobic TRB CDR3s than CXCR3-negative ones.

Regarding this clonotype: Its specificity is unknown.

The authors made the TRB cDNA libraries by 5' RACE using UMI labels. TCRdb reprocessed the 5' RACE reads, with one entry per CDR3 protein and no DNA. Its clone listing holds under 85,000 distinct CDR3 sequences. The CDR3 length is 13 residues. CDR1 is MGHDK, CDR2 SYGVNS, per germline. The source material was naive CXCR3- CD8+ T cells from blood. The subset was: CD45RO-CCR7+CD27+CD95- naive CD8+ T cells lacking CXCR3 (TNR3-). The rearrangement uses TRBV25-1 and TRBJ2-1; lacking DNA, the TRBD1 call made by TCRdb goes unchecked. The source is a human donor in good health. Some clones in this sample may be carry-over from other donors' samples. The CDR3 sequence: CASSGIQGNEQFF.